Listed below are T cell receptor beta chains from one sample, sequenced in a study of Ad26.COV2.S vaccination and SARS-CoV-2 variants. This table comes from immunoSEQ multiplex PCR, and its TCRdb copy is limited to in-frame clones, with some not included. The sample has 350,000 to 500,000 clones, 89% seen once. This specimen consisted of peripheral blood, obtained in a trial of Ad26.COV2.S vaccine versus placebo. The receptors originated from a person between 18 and 65 years old who received the Ad26.COV2.S COVID-19 vaccine or a placebo. The CDR3 runs from the conserved cysteine through the conserved F or W. The D gene is left open where the match is weak. Clone size is stated in some rows and not others, as once, few, many or a class when expanded.

clone_size	v_call	d_call	j_call	cdr3_nt	cdr3_aa
NA	TRBV2	TRBD1	TRBJ2-7	TGTGCCAGCAGGAAAGGACAGGGAACCGAACAGTACTTC	CASRKGQGTEQYF
NA	TRBV7-3	TRBD1	TRBJ2-4	TGTGCCAGCAGCGAGATAGGGGGCTTGCAAAACATTCAGTACTTC	CASSEIGGLQNIQYF
once	TRBV18	TRBD2	TRBJ2-3	TGTGCCAGCTCACCTGGACTAGCCCAGCCACAGGAGCAGTATTTT	CASSPGLAQPQEQYF
NA	TRBV15	NA	TRBJ1-1	TGTGCCACCAGCACAAGGACAAGACCTATCGCTGAAGCTTTCTTT	CATSTRTRPIAEAFF
NA	TRBV4-2	TRBD1	TRBJ1-2	TGTGCCAGCAGCCAAAGCCGGGACAGGGAGGGTGGCTACACCTTC	CASSQSRDREGGYTF
NA	TRBV3-1/TRBV3-2	TRBD2	TRBJ2-1	TGTGCCAGCACCTCAGCTAGCGGGAGGTTATACAATGAGCAGTTCTTC	CASTSASGRLYNEQFF
few	TRBV7-2	TRBD2	TRBJ2-7	TGTGCCAGCAGCCGGGTGGGACTAGCGGCCGTAGAGCAGTACTTC	CASSRVGLAAVEQYF
NA	TRBV6-5	TRBD2	TRBJ2-7	TGTGCCAGCAGTTACTCGACTAGCGGGGGGACCTACGAGCAGTACTTC	CASSYSTSGGTYEQYF
NA	TRBV7-2	TRBD2	TRBJ2-1	TGTGCCAGCAGTTTTAGGGGAGCGGGGGGAAATGAGCAGTTCTTC	CASSFRGAGGNEQFF
NA	TRBV5-5	NA	TRBJ1-5	TGTGCCAGCAGCCCTGACTGGAGCAATCAGCCCCAGCATTTT	CASSPDWSNQPQHF
once	TRBV12-5	TRBD1	TRBJ2-2	TGTGCTAGTGGACCCCGGGACAGGGTGACCGGGGAGCTGTTTTTT	CASGPRDRVTGELFF
NA	TRBV28	TRBD1	TRBJ2-2	TGTGCCAGCAGTTTAACGCAGGGGGCGTGGACCGGGGAGCTGTTTTTT	CASSLTQGAWTGELFF
NA	TRBV6-6	NA	TRBJ1-2	TGTGCCAGCAGTAAGGACGGCTACAGTATCTATGGCTACACCTTC	CASSKDGYSIYGYTF
NA	TRBV6-6	NA	TRBJ2-1	TGTGCCAGCAGTGATACCGGGACTGTCTACAATGAGCAGTTCTTC	CASSDTGTVYNEQFF
NA	TRBV28	NA	TRBJ1-4	TGTGCCAGCGGGACATTTAATGAAAAACTGTTTTTT	CASGTFNEKLFF
NA	TRBV6-5	TRBD1	TRBJ1-1	TGTGCCAGCAGACCCGGGACAGAGAACACTGAAGCTTTCTTT	CASRPGTENTEAFF
NA	TRBV19	NA	TRBJ2-3	TGTGCCAGTAGGGGGGTAGGTGGCACAGATACGCAGTATTTT	CASRGVGGTDTQYF
few	TRBV3-1/TRBV3-2	NA	TRBJ1-5	TGTGCCAGCAGCAGAGGGAGAGGTCAGCCCCAGCATTTT	CASSRGRGQPQHF
NA	TRBV4-2	NA	TRBJ2-2	TGTGCCAGCAGCCGTCAGGGCTACGCCGGGGAGCTGTTTTTT	CASSRQGYAGELFF
NA	TRBV9	NA	TRBJ1-1	TGTGCCAGCAGCCCCCCGACGGGCTTGGGGTACACTGAAGCTTTCTTT	CASSPPTGLGYTEAFF
NA	TRBV5-6	NA	TRBJ1-1	TGTGCCAGCAGCTTGTTGATTGGGGTGAACACTGAAGCTTTCTTT	CASSLLIGVNTEAFF
NA	TRBV7-6	TRBD2	TRBJ2-1	TGTGCCAGCAGCTTAGATTCGGGACTAGCGGGACGGGAGCAGTTCTTC	CASSLDSGLAGREQFF
NA	TRBV27	NA	TRBJ1-1	TGTGCCAGCAGTTATGACCCGAGACGGGGAGCCACTGAAGCTTTCTTT	CASSYDPRRGATEAFF
NA	TRBV4-2	NA	TRBJ2-3	TGTGCCAGCAGCCTAAGAGGGGTCCCGAGCACAGATACGCAGTATTTT	CASSLRGVPSTDTQYF
NA	TRBV15	NA	TRBJ2-7	TGTGCCACCAGCAGAGGCGCTAACTACGAGCAGTACTTC	CATSRGANYEQYF
NA	TRBV2	NA	TRBJ2-3	TGTGCCAGCAGTGGGCAGGGTATTACAGATACGCAGTATTTT	CASSGQGITDTQYF
NA	TRBV10-3	NA	TRBJ2-5	TGTGCCATCAGTGACGGCTACAGAGAGACCCAGTACTTC	CAISDGYRETQYF
NA	TRBV30	NA	TRBJ1-1	TGTGCCTGGAGTGGCGGTATCACTGAAGCTTTCTTT	CAWSGGITEAFF
NA	TRBV25-1	NA	TRBJ1-3	TGTGCCAGCAGTCAGGCAGGTGGAAACACCATATATTTT	CASSQAGGNTIYF
NA	TRBV25-1	TRBD1	TRBJ1-2	TGTGCCAGCAGTGCGACCGGGACAGCAGCGCACTATGGCTACACCTTC	CASSATGTAAHYGYTF
NA	TRBV27	NA	TRBJ1-6	TGTGCCAGCAGTTTGTTTCCAGGGCGCTATAATTCACCCCTCCACTTT	CASSLFPGRYNSPLHF
NA	TRBV11-1	NA	TRBJ1-2	TGTGCCAGCAGCTTAGTGGGTTATGGCTATGGCTACACCTTC	CASSLVGYGYGYTF
NA	TRBV24-1	NA	TRBJ2-5	TGTGCCACCAGTGATGCCGAAGAGACCCAGTACTTC	CATSDAEETQYF
NA	TRBV12-5	NA	TRBJ2-2	TGTGCTAGTGGTTTTTATAGAGGTGCAGGCGTCTCCGGGGAGCTGTTTTTT	CASGFYRGAGVSGELFF
NA	TRBV6-1	NA	TRBJ2-7	TGTGCCAGCAGTGAAGATCTAGGGGGGGACCGCTACTCCCCGGAGCAGTACTTC	CASSEDLGGDRYSPEQYF
NA	TRBV6-5	NA	TRBJ2-3	TGTGCCAGCACCTGGGGTAGTAGCACAGATACGCAGTATTTT	CASTWGSSTDTQYF
NA	TRBV7-6	TRBD2	TRBJ2-5	TGTGCCAGCAGCTTAGGTCTAGCGGGGGGGCAAGAGACCCAGTACTTC	CASSLGLAGGQETQYF
NA	TRBV28	TRBD1	TRBJ2-5	TGTGCCACATCGATCTACAGGGGGCTAGAGACCCAGTACTTC	CATSIYRGLETQYF
NA	TRBV9	NA	TRBJ1-1	TGTGCCAGCAAGGGGGATAGCACTGAAGCTTTCTTT	CASKGDSTEAFF
NA	TRBV5-5	NA	TRBJ1-1	TGTGCCAGCAGCCCGGAGGTTCGCACTGAAGCTTTCTTT	CASSPEVRTEAFF
NA	TRBV29-1	NA	TRBJ2-6	TGCAGCGTTGAAACGGGGGCCAACGTCCTGACTTTC	CSVETGANVLTF
NA	TRBV2	NA	TRBJ1-5	TGTGCCAGCAGTGACGGCCGCCGCGATCAGCCCCAGCATTTT	CASSDGRRDQPQHF
once	TRBV7-9	TRBD2	TRBJ2-1	TGTGCCAGCAGCTTAATGGGGACTAGGTACGAGCAGTTCTTC	CASSLMGTRYEQFF